The 26 T cell receptor beta chains below come from one sample, sequenced in a study of human T cells and chemical hapten exposure. TCRdb itself ran the RACE reads through MiXCR, one entry per CDR3 protein. Found here are more than 150,000 distinct CDR3 sequences, under 30% of them singletons; the top ten hold approximately 2.5%. Documented time point: patch test 3, about 24 weeks after DPC sensitization. The treatment was: therapeutic diphenylcyclopropenone sensitization with weekly scalp DPC. The sample consisted of whole blood, taken in connection with sensitization to the hapten diphenylcyclopropenone (DPC). The receptors shown here come from a woman in her 40s with alopecia areata. Some clones in this sample may be carry-over from other donors' samples.

The chain combines TRBV20-1 with TRBJ2-7, with TRBD2 as a possible D gene (6 bases). Germline V gene data show CDR1 as DFQATT and CDR2 as SNEGSKA (reference sequence). CDR3 length equals 16 residues. The ends were cut back, 3 bases at V and 0 bases at J, with 18 bases in the middle. The CDR3 coding sequence is TGCAGTGCTAGTAAGGTTGGTAGCGGTCGCTCCTACGAGCAGTACTTC. It translates to CSASKVGSGRSYEQYF.

The CDR3: CAISEGLATGEQFF. CDR3 coding DNA: TGTGCCATCAGTGAGGGACTAGCGACAGGTGAGCAGTTCTTC. The chain is built from TRBV10-3 and TRBJ2-1; 9 bases are shared with TRBD2. This CDR3 has 14 amino acids. With V trimmed by 2 bases and J by 9 bases, 5 bases remained unmatched. Germline assignment: CDR1 ENHRY and CDR2 SYGVKD.

This clonotype was seen a handful of times. The chain employs TRBV28 and TRBJ2-7, with 14 bases aligning to TRBD2. Germline V gives CDR1 MDHEN, CDR2 SYDVKM. The CDR3 is 19 amino acids. Losses at the gene ends were 6 bases for V and 1 base for J; bases not matched to a gene: 14. The chain's CDR3 is CASRKGHGLAGGSSYEQYF. CDR3 in DNA: TGTGCCAGCAGGAAGGGGCATGGACTAGCGGGAGGCTCTTCCTACGAGCAGTACTTC.

The V and J genes are TRBV12-3 or TRBV12-4 and TRBJ2-1; the match to TRBD2 covers 7 bases. Trimming removed 5 bases from V and 2 bases from J; junction bases left unmatched: 9. The CDR3 has 16 amino acids. The CDR3 protein is CASSASSGITYNEQFF. The CDR3 DNA reads TGTGCCAGCAGTGCCTCTAGCGGCATTACCTACAATGAGCAGTTCTTC.

The chain employs TRBV14 and TRBJ1-1; weak D call: TRBD1 (5 bases). The CDR3 has 14 amino acids. Germline CDR1 and CDR2: SGHDN and FVKESK. Trimming removed 2 bases from V and 2 bases from J, with 9 bases in between. The DNA of the CDR3 is TGTGCCAGCAGCCAATTTGGGGGAAACACTGAAGCTTTCTTT. It encodes CASSQFGGNTEAFF.

The CDR3 DNA reads TGTGCCAGCAGTGATCACGGGACGGGCGCCTACGAGCAGTACTTC. Protein: CASSDHGTGAYEQYF. This sequence joins TRBV28 and TRBJ2-7; D may match TRBD1 or TRBD2 (5 bases each). Germline-derived CDR1 and CDR2 are MDHEN and SYDVKM. The CDR3 contains 15 residues. Trimming stripped 5 bases from V and 2 bases from J, with 16 bases between.

This rearrangement joins TRBV7-9 to TRBJ1-4; 7 bases are a match to TRBD1. Trimming took 1 base from V and 11 from J; bases not matched to a gene: 10. The germline V gene has CDR1 SEHNR and CDR2 FQNEAQ (reference sequence). The CDR3 consists of 15 residues. CDR3 sequence: CASSLGRSGGEKLFF. The CDR3 DNA sequence: TGTGCCAGCAGCTTAGGCCGGTCAGGGGGAGAGAAACTGTTTTTT.

This clonotype came up a few times. The junction does not match germline at one end; this may be a read error. The chain couples TRBV15 to TRBJ2-1, with TRBD2 matching over 8 bases. Germline V gene lookup returns CDR1 LNHNV and CDR2 YYDKDF (reference sequence). The CDR3 loop spans 12 amino acids. The CDR3 protein is CATSRDNREGIF. For the CDR3, the DNA is TGTGCCACCAGCAGAGATAACCGGGAGGGGATCTTC.

This chain connects TRBV5-6 to TRBJ1-4; TRBD1 agrees at 9 bases. The CDR3 runs 16 residues. Germline V gene sequence: CDR1 SGHDT, CDR2 YYEEEE. With 1 base clipped from V and 1 base from J, the junction kept 2 bases outside the gene matches. The CDR3 DNA sequence: TGTGCCAGCAGCTTGATGACAGGGGGAACTAATGAAAAACTGTTTTTT. It yields the protein CASSLMTGGTNEKLFF.

This clonotype has more than one count but fewer than ten. The chain is built from TRBV6-5 and TRBJ1-1, with D unclear. The CDR3 consists of 13 residues. V gave up 0 bases and J gave up 5 bases, with 7 bases separating them. Germline values: CDR1 MNHEY, CDR2 SVGAGI. DNA for the CDR3: TGTGCCAGCAGTTACTCGTTGGGGACTGAAGCTTTCTTT. Translation: CASSYSLGTEAFF.

The sample holds one count of this clonotype. The rearrangement uses TRBV7-2 and TRBJ2-3; the D is unclear. V was clipped by 5 bases and J by 5 bases, with 11 bases between them. Germline V CDR1 and CDR2: SGHTA, FQGNSA. The CDR3 covers 13 residues. CDR3: CASSPPKGDTQYF. Here the CDR3 DNA reads TGTGCCAGCAGCCCCCCCAAAGGAGATACGCAGTATTTT.

V usage is TRBV25-1 and J usage is TRBJ2-1, with D hard to call. Trimming pared 2 bases from V and 6 bases from J, leaving 11 bases between. From germline, CDR1 is MGHDK and CDR2 SYGVNS. The CDR3 totals 14 residues. CDR3 region: CASSEMESGNEQFF. For the CDR3, the DNA is TGTGCCAGCAGTGAAATGGAGTCTGGCAATGAGCAGTTCTTC. The whole variable domain, filled in from reference TRBV25-1 and TRBJ2-1, reads EADIYQTPRYLVIGTGKKITLECSQTMGHDKMYWYQQDPGMELHLIHYSYGVNSTEKGDLSSESTVSRIRTEHFPLTLESARPSHTSQYLCASSEMESGNEQFFGPGTRLTVL.

The gene calls are TRBV4-3 and TRBJ2-6; the D is unclear. CDR3 length: 17 amino acids. The V end lost 1 base, the J end lost 1 base, and 11 bases lay between the germline ends. Germline V gene sequence: CDR1 LGHNA, CDR2 YSLEER. The chain's CDR3 is CASSQVVGSSGANVLTF. The CDR3 DNA is TGCGCCAGCAGCCAAGTTGTAGGTTCGTCTGGGGCCAACGTCCTGACTTTC.

The rearrangement joins TRBV7-9 to TRBJ2-3; possibly TRBD2 for D (5 bases). The CDR3 totals 12 residues. V dropped 4 bases and J dropped 7 bases, with 9 bases sitting between them. Looked up from germline, CDR1 is SEHNR and CDR2 is FQNEAQ (reference sequence). In nucleotides, the CDR3 is TGTGCCAGCAGCTCTTCGGGGAATACGCAGTATTTT. It yields the protein CASSSSGNTQYF.

The table lists this clonotype with a few counts. The rearrangement uses TRBV12-3 or TRBV12-4 and TRBJ2-7, with 9 bases lining up with TRBD1. This CDR3 region has 12 residues. The trim removed 8 bases at V and 5 bases at J, leaving 4 bases unmatched. The CDR3 reads CASGTGTHEQYF. In nucleotides, the CDR3 is TGTGCCAGCGGGACAGGGACCCACGAGCAGTACTTC.

This clonotype was counted once. The gene calls are TRBV7-2 and TRBJ2-2; D assignment may be TRBD1 or TRBD2 (6 bases each). V lost 4 bases to trimming and J lost 7 bases, with 16 bases between them. CDR3 length: 15 amino acids. Germline V gives CDR1 SGHTA, CDR2 FQGNSA. CDR3 sequence: CASSSRRGVVGELFF. The CDR3 DNA is TGTGCCAGCAGCTCACGTAGGGGGGTTGTCGGGGAGCTGTTTTTT.

This clonotype was seen many times. The V and J genes are TRBV4-3 and TRBJ2-3, with unresolved D. V was trimmed by 2 bases and J by 1 base, leaving 10 bases between them. The CDR3 contains 15 residues. The germline V gene encodes CDR1 LGHNA and CDR2 YSLEER. The CDR3 sequence is CASSQQATGTDTQYF. The CDR3 DNA reads as TGCGCCAGCAGCCAACAGGCCACAGGCACAGATACGCAGTATTTT.

Comment on this clonotype: With a much larger clone just one base away, this may be a read error. V gene TRBV29-1 combines with J gene TRBJ1-2, with D possibly being TRBD1 (5 bases). This CDR3 is built from 15 residues. Germline V CDR1 and CDR2: SQVTM, ANQGSEA. The CDR3 here is CSVANLAQGTYGYNF. In nucleotides, the CDR3 is TGCAGCGTTGCGAATTTAGCGCAGGGCACCTATGGCTACAACTTC.

The sample holds a few counts of this clonotype. The chain joins TRBV6-6 to TRBJ1-1; tentative D call: TRBD1 (6 bases). Per germline, CDR1 MNHNY and CDR2 SVGAGI (reference sequence). The CDR3 has 13 residues. Trimming took off 5 bases at V and 4 bases at J, with 11 bases between the two ends. In DNA, the CDR3 is TGTGCCAGCAGTCCAGGGGCAGCCACTGAAGCTTTCTTT. It specifies CASSPGAATEAFF.

Many counts were recorded for this clonotype. The rearrangement links TRBV7-2 to TRBJ1-3; D remains ambiguous. The germline CDR1 and CDR2 sequences are SGHTA and FQGNSA. The V gene lost 1 base and the J gene lost 1 base, with 5 bases spanning the gap. The CDR3 covers 14 residues. In nucleotides, the CDR3 is TGTGCCAGCAGCTTAGGGGGTTCTGGAAACACCATATATTTT. It encodes CASSLGGSGNTIYF.

V usage is TRBV6-5 and J usage is TRBJ2-7; 11 positions agree with TRBD2. This CDR3 spans 15 amino acids. Germline V gene lookup returns CDR1 MNHEY and CDR2 SVGAGI. J gave up 3 bases and V 7 bases, and 8 bases lay outside the gene matches. Here the CDR3 DNA reads TGTGCCAGCACCCAGCTAGCGGGAGGCCGCTACGAGCAGTACTTC. Amino acid sequence: CASTQLAGGRYEQYF.

For this clonotype: One end of the junction varies from germline; a read error may be responsible. The CDR3 coding sequence is TGTGTCAGCTCGCGAGGGATGAGGGGGAGCACAGATACGCAGTATTTT. It yields the protein CVSSRGMRGSTDTQYF. The rearrangement uses TRBV18 and TRBJ2-3; D might be TRBD1 (6 bases). Germline CDR1 is KGHSH and CDR2 is LQKENI. The CDR3 extends over 16 amino acids. Variable domain in full (rest from reference TRBV18 and TRBJ2-3): NAGVMQNPRHLVRRRGQEARLRCSPMKGHSHVYWYRQLPEEGLKFMVYLQKENIIDESGMPKERFSAEFPKEGPSILRIQQVVRGDSAAYFCVSSRGMRGSTDTQYFGPGTRLTVL.

This clonotype was picked up a small number of times. The chain is built from TRBV25-1 and TRBJ1-4; a weak D match, TRBD1 (5 bases). The V gene's germline CDR1 is MGHDK and CDR2 SYGVNS. This CDR3 is built from 14 residues. V was trimmed by 7 bases and J by 5 bases, leaving 14 bases between them. This CDR3 reads CASTPGTENEKLFF. DNA for the CDR3: TGTGCCAGCACCCCCGGGACGGAGAATGAAAAACTGTTTTTT.

This clonotype was recorded many times. The chain couples TRBV20-1 to TRBJ2-3; 8 bases are a match to TRBD2. The V and J ends lost 6 bases and 6 bases, in that order; junction bases with no gene match: 11. This CDR3 has 14 amino acids. Germline CDR1 DFQATT, CDR2 SNEGSKA (reference sequence). The CDR3 DNA reads as TGCAGTGCCGGAGCGGGAGCCGAAATCGATACGCAGTATTTT. Protein sequence: CSAGAGAEIDTQYF.

This clonotype was seen only a few times. The V and J genes are TRBV6-6 and TRBJ2-7, with TRBD1 identical over 8 bases. Germline V gene data show CDR1 as MNHNY and CDR2 as SVGAGI (reference sequence). The junction had 18 bases not matched to a gene; V was cut back by 6 bases and J by 5 bases. The CDR3 is 17 amino acids. The CDR3 DNA follows: TGTGCCAGCAGCCAACCGGGTAATTCCCAGGGGGCGGACGAGCAGTACTTC. Protein sequence: CASSQPGNSQGADEQYF.

V usage is TRBV6-2 or TRBV6-3 and J usage is TRBJ2-1; 7 nucleotides align to TRBD1. Germline V gene lookup returns CDR1 MNHEY and CDR2 SVGEGT. This CDR3 comprises 14 residues. V was pared by 6 bases and J by 5 bases, with 7 bases of the junction left unmatched. The DNA of the CDR3 is TGTGCCAGCAGGGATGGCAGGGGGAACAATGAGCAGTTCTTC. Amino acids: CASRDGRGNNEQFF.